This T cell receptor beta chain was observed in a study of human T cells and chemical hapten exposure. As for the study in general: Small pooled library volume differences chiefly drove per-sample TCR yield variation. Study-level results: TCRs above 1 in 1000 frequency stayed constant with DPC sensitization.

This clonotype appeared many times. Its antigen is currently unknown. The CDR3 covers 12 residues. Germline V gene sequence: CDR1 MGHRA, CDR2 YSYEKL. The V and J ends lost 4 bases and 7 bases respectively, with 8 bases between them. Single cDNA molecules in the library carried unique molecular identifiers attached during preparation. How the authors handled the data: Sample TCR counts, which ranged from roughly 20,000 to 690,600, had a median of approximately 95,000. In TCRdb, the 5' RACE reads were re-called with MiXCR into one record per CDR3 protein. TCRdb, not the original authors, processed these V and J calls. The table records about 80,000 distinct CDR3 sequences, approximately 8% of them present only once. The study extracted total RNA from unfractionated whole blood.

The source of this sequence is a male donor in good health. The chain recombines TRBV4-1 with TRBJ2-1, with D perhaps TRBD1 (6 bases). In DNA, the CDR3 is TGCGCCAGCAGCCTACAGGGTAATGAGCAGTTCTTC. Its protein is CASSLQGNEQFF.